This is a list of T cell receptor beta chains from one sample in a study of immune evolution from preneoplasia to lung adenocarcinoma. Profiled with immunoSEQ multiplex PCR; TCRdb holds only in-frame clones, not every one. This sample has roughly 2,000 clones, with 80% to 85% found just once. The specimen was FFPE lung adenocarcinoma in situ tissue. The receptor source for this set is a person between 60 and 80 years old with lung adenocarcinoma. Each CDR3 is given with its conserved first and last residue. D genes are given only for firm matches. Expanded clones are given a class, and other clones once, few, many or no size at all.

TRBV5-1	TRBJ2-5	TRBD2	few	TGCGCCAGCGGCCCCGGGACTAGCGATAAAGAGACCCAGTACTTC	CASGPGTSDKETQYF
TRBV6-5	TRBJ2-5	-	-	TGTGCCAGCAGTTATGGGGGGCCAGAGACCCAGTACTTC	CASSYGGPETQYF
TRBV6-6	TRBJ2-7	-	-	TGTGCCAGCAGGAACTTAGGGGGGGTCAGTTCCTACGAGCAGTACTTC	CASRNLGGVSSYEQYF
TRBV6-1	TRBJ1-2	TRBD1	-	TGTGCCAGCAGCAGAGAAACAGGGGCACTCTATGGCTACACCTTC	CASSRETGALYGYTF
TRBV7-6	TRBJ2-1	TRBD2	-	TGTGCCAGCAGCATAGGGACCGGGACTAGGAAGTACAATGAGCAGTTCTTC	CASSIGTGTRKYNEQFF
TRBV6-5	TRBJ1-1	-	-	TGTGCCAGCAGTTACTCTAGGCAGGGTAAAACTGAAGCTTTCTTT	CASSYSRQGKTEAFF
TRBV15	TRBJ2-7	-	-	TGTGCCACCAGCAGAGTGGGGACGGGCGAGCAGTACTTC	CATSRVGTGEQYF
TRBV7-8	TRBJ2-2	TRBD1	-	TGTGCCAGCAGCCTTCCCGGGGACAGTGTGACCGGGGAGCTGTTTTTT	CASSLPGDSVTGELFF
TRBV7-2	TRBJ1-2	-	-	TGTGCCAGCAGCTTAGGGGGAATCCTGAATCAGGACTATGGCTACACCTTC	CASSLGGILNQDYGYTF
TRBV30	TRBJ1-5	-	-	TGTGCCTGGAGTCAAGACAACAATCAGCCCCAGCATTTT	CAWSQDNNQPQHF
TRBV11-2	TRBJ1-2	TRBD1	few	TGTGCCAGCAGCGCTACAGGGGTAAATGGCTACACCTTC	CASSATGVNGYTF
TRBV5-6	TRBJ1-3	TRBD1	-	TGTGCCAGCAGCTTGGAGACAGGGGCCTCTGGAAACACCATATATTTT	CASSLETGASGNTIYF
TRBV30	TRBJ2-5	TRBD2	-	TGTGCCTGGAGCCTAGAGGCGGGAGGCCAGTACTTC	CAWSLEAGGQYF
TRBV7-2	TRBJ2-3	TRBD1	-	TGTGCCAGCAGCTTAGATCAGGGGGCAGATACGCAGTATTTT	CASSLDQGADTQYF
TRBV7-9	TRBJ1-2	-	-	TGTGCCAGCAGCCAAGCAGGGAATGGTGGCTACACCTTC	CASSQAGNGGYTF
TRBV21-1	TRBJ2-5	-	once	TGTGCCAGCAGCAAAGACCGGGGCGCCCGGGTGACCCAGTACTTC	CASSKDRGARVTQYF